This TCR beta chain was recorded in a study of T-cell reconstitution after alpha-beta-depleted transplantation in children. On this clonotype itself: Its antigen is not identified.

This sample's TCRbeta library carried unique molecular identifier barcodes. TCRdb used MiXCR to reprocess the PCR reads, holding one entry per CDR3 protein. The sample shows over 45,000 distinct CDR3 sequences, 35% to 55% of them seen only once. Study outcomes and limitations: Surviving recipient cells, namely T cells and thymic progenitors, were the source of high day-60 TCRbeta diversity in some patients. Approximately two months post-transplant, alpha-beta T cells reportedly originated from several hundred expanded graft clones.

Sample: PBMCs, mostly from graft donor cells, taken 360 days after TCRalphabeta/CD19-depleted stem cell transplant. The TCR comes from a male patient younger than 18 who had a stem cell transplant for acute lymphoblastic leukemia, so the T cells may come from the graft donor.

The CDR3 here is CATSDPDRQPPYEQYF. CDR3 nucleotide sequence: TGTGCCACCAGTGACCCGGACAGGCAACCACCCTACGAGCAGTACTTC. The chain joins TRBV24-1 to TRBJ2-7, with 7 bases aligning to TRBD1. The germline CDR1 and CDR2 sequences are KGHDR and SFDVKD. V lost 4 bases, J lost 2 bases, and 10 bases stayed unmatched. This CDR3 has 16 amino acids.